This record concerns one T cell receptor (beta chain) sequence. This CDR3 region has 14 residues. The germline gives CDR1 MNHEY, CDR2 SVGAGI. The V and J ends lost 4 bases and 4 bases, in that order; junction bases with no gene match: 5. Via MiXCR, TCRdb re-called the PCR reads, giving one row per CDR3 protein. The sample holds 100,000 or so distinct CDR3 sequences; around 33% are singletons and the top ten take about 4.2%. The entry originates in a study of molecular identifiers for immune sequencing clone quantification. In the sort, naive CD8 T cells were defined as CD8+CD4-CCR7+CD45RA+. The specimen was naive CD8+ T cells from blood, with Jurkat cell RNA spiked in. Subset of the sample: FACS-sorted CD8+CD4-CCR7+CD45RA+ naive T cells. The receptor's source is a human donor in good health. Some libraries in this study had Jurkat cell RNA spiked in. V and J are TRBV6-5 and TRBJ1-1, with 8 bases that match TRBD1. This CDR3 reads CASSWSGGSTEAFF. The CDR3 nucleotides read TGTGCCAGCAGTTGGTCAGGGGGCTCCACTGAAGCTTTCTTT.